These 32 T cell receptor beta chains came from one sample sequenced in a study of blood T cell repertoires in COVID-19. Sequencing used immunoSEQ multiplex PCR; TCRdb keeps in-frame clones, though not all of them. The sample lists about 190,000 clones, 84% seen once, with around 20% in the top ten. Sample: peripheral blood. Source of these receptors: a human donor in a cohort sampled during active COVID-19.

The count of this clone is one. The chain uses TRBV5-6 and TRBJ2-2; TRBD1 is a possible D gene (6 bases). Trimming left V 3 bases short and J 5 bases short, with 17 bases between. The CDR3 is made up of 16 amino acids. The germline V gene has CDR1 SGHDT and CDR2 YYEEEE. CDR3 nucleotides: TGTGCCAGCAGCTCATCCCCGGGACACCTAACCGGGGAGCTGTTTTTT. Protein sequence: CASSSSPGHLTGELFF.

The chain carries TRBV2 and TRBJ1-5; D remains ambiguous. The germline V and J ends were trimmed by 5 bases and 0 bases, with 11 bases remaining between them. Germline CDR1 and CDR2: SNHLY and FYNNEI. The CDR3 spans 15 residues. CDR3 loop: CASSLDTSSNQPQHF. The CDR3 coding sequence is TGTGCCAGCAGTCTTGACACCTCTAGCAATCAGCCCCAGCATTTT.

DNA for the CDR3: TGCAGCGTACGTACAGGGATGAATACGCAGTATTTT. Amino acid sequence: CSVRTGMNTQYF. The chain is built from TRBV29-1 and TRBJ2-3; D possibly corresponds to TRBD1 (6 bases). V lost 6 bases, J lost 7 bases, and 14 bases lay in between. The length of the CDR3 is 12 residues. The germline gives CDR1 SQVTM, CDR2 ANQGSEA.

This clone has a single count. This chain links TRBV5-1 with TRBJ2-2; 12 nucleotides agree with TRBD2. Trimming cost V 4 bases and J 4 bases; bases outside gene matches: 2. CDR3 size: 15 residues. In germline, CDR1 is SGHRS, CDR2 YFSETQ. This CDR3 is CASSLTSGGTGELFF. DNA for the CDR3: TGCGCCAGCAGCCTGACTAGCGGGGGCACCGGGGAGCTGTTTTTT.

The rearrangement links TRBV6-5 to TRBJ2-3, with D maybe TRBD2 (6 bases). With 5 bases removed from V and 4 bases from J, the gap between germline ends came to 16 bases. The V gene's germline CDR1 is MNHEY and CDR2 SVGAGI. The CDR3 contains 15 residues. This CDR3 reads CASSRETRRSDTQYF. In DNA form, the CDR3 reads TGTGCCAGCAGTCGAGAGACTAGACGTTCAGATACGCAGTATTTT.

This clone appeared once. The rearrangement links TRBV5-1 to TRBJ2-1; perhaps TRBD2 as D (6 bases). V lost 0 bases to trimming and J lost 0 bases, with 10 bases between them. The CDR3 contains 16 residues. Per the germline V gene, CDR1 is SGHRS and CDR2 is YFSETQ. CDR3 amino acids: CASSLGTGSSYNEQFF. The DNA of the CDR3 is TGCGCCAGCAGCTTGGGGACCGGGAGCTCCTACAATGAGCAGTTCTTC.

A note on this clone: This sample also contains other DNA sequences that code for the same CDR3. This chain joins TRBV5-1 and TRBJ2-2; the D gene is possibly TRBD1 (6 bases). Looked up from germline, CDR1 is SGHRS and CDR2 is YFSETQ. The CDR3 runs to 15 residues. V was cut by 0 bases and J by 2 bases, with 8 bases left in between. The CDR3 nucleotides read TGCGCCAGCAGCTTGGACAGGGCAAACACCGGGGAGCTGTTTTTT. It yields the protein CASSLDRANTGELFF.

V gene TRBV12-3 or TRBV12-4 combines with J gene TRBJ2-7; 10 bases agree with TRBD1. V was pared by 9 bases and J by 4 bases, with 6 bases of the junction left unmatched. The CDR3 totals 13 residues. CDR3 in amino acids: CASGQGGPYEQYF. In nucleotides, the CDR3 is TGTGCCAGTGGACAGGGGGGACCATACGAGCAGTACTTC.

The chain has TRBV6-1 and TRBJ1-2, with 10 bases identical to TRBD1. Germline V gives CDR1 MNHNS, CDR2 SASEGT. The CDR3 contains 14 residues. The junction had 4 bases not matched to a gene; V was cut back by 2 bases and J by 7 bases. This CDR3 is CASSEMGTGAGYTF. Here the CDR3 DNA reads TGTGCCAGCAGTGAAATGGGGACAGGGGCTGGCTACACCTTC.

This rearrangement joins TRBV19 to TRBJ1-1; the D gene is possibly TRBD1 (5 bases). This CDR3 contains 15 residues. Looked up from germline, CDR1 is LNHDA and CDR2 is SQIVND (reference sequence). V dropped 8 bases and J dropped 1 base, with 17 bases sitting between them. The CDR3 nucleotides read TGTGCCAGTCACCGGGGGACCCGACAGAACACTGAAGCTTTCTTT. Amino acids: CASHRGTRQNTEAFF.

The CDR3 spells CASSPNRGQATGELFF. The CDR3 coding sequence is TGTGCCAGCAGCCCCAACAGGGGGCAAGCGACCGGGGAGCTGTTTTTT. The J gene is TRBJ2-2, the V gene TRBV11-2, with TRBD1 matching over 9 bases. V lost 5 bases to trimming and J lost 5 bases; unmatched junction nucleotides: 9. The CDR3 covers 16 residues. Germline V gives CDR1 SGHAT, CDR2 FQNNGV. The complete variable domain, with remaining parts taken from reference TRBV11-2 and TRBJ2-2, reads EAGVAQSPRYKIIEKRQSVAFWCNPISGHATLYWYQQILGQGPKLLIQFQNNGVVDDSQLPKDRFSAERLKGVDSTLKIQPAKLEDSAVYLCASSPNRGQATGELFFGEGSRLTVL.

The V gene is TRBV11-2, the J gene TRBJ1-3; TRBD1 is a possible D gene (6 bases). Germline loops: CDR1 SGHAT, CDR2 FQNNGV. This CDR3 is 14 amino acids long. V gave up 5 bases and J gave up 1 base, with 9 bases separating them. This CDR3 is CASSHGQSGNTIYF. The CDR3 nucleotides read TGTGCCAGCAGCCATGGACAGTCTGGAAACACCATATATTTT.

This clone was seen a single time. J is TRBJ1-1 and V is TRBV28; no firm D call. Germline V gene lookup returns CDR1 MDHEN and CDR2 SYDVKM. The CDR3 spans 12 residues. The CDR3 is CVASTLNTEAFF. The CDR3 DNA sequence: TGTGTAGCGTCGACTCTGAACACTGAAGCTTTCTTT.

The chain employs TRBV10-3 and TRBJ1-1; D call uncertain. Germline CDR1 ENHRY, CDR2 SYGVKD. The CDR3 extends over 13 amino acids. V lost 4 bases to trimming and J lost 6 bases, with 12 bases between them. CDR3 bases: TGTGCCATCAGTGGGGGAGAAGGCGCTGAAGCTTTCTTT. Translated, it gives CAISGGEGAEAFF.

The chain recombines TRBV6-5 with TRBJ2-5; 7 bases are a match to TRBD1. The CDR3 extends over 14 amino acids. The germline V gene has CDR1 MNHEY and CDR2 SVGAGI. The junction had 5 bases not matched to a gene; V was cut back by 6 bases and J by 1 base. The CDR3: CASSPQGFQETQYF. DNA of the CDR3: TGTGCCAGCAGCCCACAGGGGTTCCAAGAGACCCAGTACTTC.

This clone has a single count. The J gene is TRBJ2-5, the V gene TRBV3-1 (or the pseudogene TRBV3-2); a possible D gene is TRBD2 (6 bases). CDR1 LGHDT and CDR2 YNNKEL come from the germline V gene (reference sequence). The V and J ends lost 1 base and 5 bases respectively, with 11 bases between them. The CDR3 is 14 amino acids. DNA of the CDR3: TGTGCCAGCAGCCAAGTTCCTGGGGGGGAGACCCAGTACTTC. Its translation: CASSQVPGGETQYF.

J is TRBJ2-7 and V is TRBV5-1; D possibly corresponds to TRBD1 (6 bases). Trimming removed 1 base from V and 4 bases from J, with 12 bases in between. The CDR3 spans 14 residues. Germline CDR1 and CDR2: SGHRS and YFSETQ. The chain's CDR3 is CASSLFRGGYEQYF. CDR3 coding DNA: TGCGCCAGCAGCTTGTTCAGGGGCGGTTACGAGCAGTACTTC.

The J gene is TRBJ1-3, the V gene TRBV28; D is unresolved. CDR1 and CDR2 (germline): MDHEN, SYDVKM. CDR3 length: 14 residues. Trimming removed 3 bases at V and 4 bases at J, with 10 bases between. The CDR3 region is CASSLSVLGNTIYF. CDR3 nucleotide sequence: TGTGCCAGCAGTTTGTCAGTCCTCGGAAACACCATATATTTT. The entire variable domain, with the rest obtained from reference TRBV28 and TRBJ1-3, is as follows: DVKVTQSSRYLVKRTGEKVFLECVQDMDHENMFWYRQDPGLGLRLIYFSYDVKMKEKGDIPEGYSVSREKKERFSLILESASTNQTSMYLCASSLSVLGNTIYFGEGSWLTVV.

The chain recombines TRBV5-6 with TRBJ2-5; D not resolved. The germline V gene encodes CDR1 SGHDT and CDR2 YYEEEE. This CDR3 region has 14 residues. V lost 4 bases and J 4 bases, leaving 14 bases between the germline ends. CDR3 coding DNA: TGTGCCAGCAGCCAAACAGCCCGAGCAGAGACCCAGTACTTC. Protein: CASSQTARAETQYF.

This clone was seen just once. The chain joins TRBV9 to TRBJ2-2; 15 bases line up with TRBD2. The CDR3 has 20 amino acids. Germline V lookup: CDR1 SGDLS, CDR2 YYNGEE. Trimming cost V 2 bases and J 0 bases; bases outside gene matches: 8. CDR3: CASSVPPRTSGGANTGELFF. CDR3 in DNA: TGTGCCAGCAGCGTCCCTCCCCGGACTAGCGGGGGGGCGAACACCGGGGAGCTGTTTTTT.

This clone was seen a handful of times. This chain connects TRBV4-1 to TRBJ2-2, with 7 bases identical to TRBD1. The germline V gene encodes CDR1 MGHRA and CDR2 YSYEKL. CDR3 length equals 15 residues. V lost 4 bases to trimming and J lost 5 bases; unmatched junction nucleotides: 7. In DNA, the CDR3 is TGCGCCAGCAGCCTAACCGGGACAGATACCGGGGAGCTGTTTTTT. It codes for CASSLTGTDTGELFF.

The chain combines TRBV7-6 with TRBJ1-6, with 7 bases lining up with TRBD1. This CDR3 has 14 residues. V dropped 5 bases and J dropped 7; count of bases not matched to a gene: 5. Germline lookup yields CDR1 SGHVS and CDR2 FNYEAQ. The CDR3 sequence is CASSAGTANSPLHF. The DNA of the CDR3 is TGTGCCAGCAGCGCCGGGACAGCAAATTCACCCCTCCACTTT.

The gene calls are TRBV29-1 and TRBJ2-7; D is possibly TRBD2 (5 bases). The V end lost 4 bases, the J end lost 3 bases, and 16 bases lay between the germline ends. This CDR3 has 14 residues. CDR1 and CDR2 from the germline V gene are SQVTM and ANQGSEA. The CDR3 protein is CSVVSVPGNYEQYF. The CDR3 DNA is TGCAGCGTTGTATCGGTCCCCGGGAACTACGAGCAGTACTTC.

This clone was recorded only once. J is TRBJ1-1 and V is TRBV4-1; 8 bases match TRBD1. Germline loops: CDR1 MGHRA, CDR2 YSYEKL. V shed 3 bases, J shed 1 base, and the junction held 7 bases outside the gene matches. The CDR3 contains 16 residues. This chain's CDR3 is CASSHDRGSWNTEAFF. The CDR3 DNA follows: TGCGCCAGCAGCCATGACAGGGGCTCTTGGAACACTGAAGCTTTCTTT.

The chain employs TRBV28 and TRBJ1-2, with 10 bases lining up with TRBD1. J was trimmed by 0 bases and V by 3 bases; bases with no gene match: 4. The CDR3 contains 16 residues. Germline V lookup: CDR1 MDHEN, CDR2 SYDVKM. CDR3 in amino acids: CASSLGTGASNYGYTF. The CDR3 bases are TGTGCCAGCAGTTTGGGGACAGGGGCGTCTAACTATGGCTACACCTTC.

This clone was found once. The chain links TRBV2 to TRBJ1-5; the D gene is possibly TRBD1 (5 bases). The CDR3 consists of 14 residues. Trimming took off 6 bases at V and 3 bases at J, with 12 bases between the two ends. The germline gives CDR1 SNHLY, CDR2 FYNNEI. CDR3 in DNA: TGTGCCAGCAGCCAAATAGGGGTCAATCAGCCCCAGCATTTT. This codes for CASSQIGVNQPQHF.

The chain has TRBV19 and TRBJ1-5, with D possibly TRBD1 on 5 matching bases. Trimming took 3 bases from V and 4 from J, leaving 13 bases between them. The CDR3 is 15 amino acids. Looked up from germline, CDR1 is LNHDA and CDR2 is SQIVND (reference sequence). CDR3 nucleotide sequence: TGTGCCAGTAGTATCTCGGCGGAGGGGAATCAGCCCCAGCATTTT. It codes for CASSISAEGNQPQHF.

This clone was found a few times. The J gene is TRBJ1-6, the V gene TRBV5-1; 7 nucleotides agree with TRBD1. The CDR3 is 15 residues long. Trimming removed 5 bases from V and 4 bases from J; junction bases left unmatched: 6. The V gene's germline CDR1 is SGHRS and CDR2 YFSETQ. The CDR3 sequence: CASRPTGSYNSPLHF. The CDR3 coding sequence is TGCGCCAGCAGACCGACAGGGTCGTATAATTCACCCCTCCACTTT.

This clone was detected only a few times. CDR3 sequence: CASNPGGLATDTQYF. In DNA form, the CDR3 reads TGTGCCAGCAACCCGGGCGGTCTAGCCACAGATACGCAGTATTTT. The chain combines TRBV13 with TRBJ2-3, with a weak D call TRBD2 (5 bases). Germline CDR1 and CDR2: PRHDT and FYEKMQ (reference sequence). The ends were cut back, 7 bases at V and 2 bases at J, with 16 bases in the middle. CDR3 size: 15 residues. The whole variable domain, filled in from reference TRBV13 and TRBJ2-3, reads AAGVIQSPRHLIKEKRETATLKCYPIPRHDTVYWYQQGPGQDPQFLISFYEKMQSDKGSIPDRFSAQQFSDYHSELNMSSLELGDSALYFCASNPGGLATDTQYFGPGTRLTVL.

The CDR3 protein is CASSYSRYEETQYF. CDR3 nucleotide sequence: TGTGCCAGCAGTTACTCGCGGTACGAAGAGACCCAGTACTTC. The chain employs TRBV6-6 and TRBJ2-5, with no clear D. Germline CDR1 and CDR2: MNHNY and SVGAGI (reference sequence). The CDR3 runs 14 residues. The V and J ends lost 0 bases and 3 bases respectively, with 8 bases between them.

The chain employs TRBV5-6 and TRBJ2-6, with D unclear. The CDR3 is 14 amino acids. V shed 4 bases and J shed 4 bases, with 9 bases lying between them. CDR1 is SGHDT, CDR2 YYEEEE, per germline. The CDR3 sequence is CASSSPLGANVLTF. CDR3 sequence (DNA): TGTGCCAGCAGCAGCCCCCTCGGGGCCAACGTCCTGACTTTC.

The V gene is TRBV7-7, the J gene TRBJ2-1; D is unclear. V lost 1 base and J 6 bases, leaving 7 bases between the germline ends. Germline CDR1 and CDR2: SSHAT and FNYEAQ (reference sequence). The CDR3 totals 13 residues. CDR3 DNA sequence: TGTGCCAGCAGCTTAGGGGCGTTCAATGAGCAGTTCTTC. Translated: CASSLGAFNEQFF.